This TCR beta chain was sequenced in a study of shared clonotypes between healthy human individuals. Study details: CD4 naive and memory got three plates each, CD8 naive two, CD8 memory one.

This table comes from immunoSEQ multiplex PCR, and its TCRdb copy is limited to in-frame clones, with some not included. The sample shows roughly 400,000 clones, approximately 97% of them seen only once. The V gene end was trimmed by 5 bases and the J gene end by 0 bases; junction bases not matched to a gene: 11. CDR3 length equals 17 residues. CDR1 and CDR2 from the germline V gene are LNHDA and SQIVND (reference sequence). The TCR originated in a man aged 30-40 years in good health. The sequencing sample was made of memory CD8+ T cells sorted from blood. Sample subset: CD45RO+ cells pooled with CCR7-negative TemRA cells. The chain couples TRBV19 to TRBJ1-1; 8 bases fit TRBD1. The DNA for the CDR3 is TGTGCCAGTAGTTTCCTCTTCAGGGGGCACATGAACACTGAAGCTTTCTTT. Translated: CASSFLFRGHMNTEAFF.